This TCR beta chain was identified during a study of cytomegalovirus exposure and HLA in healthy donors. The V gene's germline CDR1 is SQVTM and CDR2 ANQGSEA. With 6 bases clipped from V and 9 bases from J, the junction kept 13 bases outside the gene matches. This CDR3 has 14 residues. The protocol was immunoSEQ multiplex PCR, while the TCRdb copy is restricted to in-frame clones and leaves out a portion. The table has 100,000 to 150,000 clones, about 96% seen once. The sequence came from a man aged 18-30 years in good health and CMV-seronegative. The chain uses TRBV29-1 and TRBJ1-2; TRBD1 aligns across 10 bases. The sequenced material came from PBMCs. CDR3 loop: CSVTLSGQGTSYTF. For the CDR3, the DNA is TGCAGCGTCACGTTATCGGGACAGGGGACAAGCTACACCTTC.